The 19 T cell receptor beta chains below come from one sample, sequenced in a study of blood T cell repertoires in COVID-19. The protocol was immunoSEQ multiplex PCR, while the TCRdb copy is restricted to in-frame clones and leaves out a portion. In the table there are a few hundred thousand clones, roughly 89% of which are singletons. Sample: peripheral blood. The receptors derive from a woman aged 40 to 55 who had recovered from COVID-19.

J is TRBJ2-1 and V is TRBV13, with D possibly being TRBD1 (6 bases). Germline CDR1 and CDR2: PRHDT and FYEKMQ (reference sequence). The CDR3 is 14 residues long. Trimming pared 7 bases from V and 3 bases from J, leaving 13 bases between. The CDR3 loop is CASMRQGIYNEQFF. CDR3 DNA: TGTGCCAGCATGAGGCAGGGGATCTACAATGAGCAGTTCTTC. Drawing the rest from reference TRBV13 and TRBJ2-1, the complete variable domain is AAGVIQSPRHLIKEKRETATLKCYPIPRHDTVYWYQQGPGQDPQFLISFYEKMQSDKGSIPDRFSAQQFSDYHSELNMSSLELGDSALYFCASMRQGIYNEQFFGPGTRLTVL.

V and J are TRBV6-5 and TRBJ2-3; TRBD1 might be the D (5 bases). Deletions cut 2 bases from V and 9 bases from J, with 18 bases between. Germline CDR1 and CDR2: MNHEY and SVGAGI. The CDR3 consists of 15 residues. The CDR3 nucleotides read TGTGCCAGCAGTTACACCTGGACATCCTTACAGACGCAGTATTTT. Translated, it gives CASSYTWTSLQTQYF.

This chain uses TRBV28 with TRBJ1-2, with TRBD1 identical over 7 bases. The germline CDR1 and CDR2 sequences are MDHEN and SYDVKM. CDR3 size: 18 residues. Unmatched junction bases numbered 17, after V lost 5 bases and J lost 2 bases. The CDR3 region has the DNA TGTGCCAGCAGTCCCTGGGGTATGGGGAAAGGGGGCAACTATGGCTACACCTTC. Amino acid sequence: CASSPWGMGKGGNYGYTF.

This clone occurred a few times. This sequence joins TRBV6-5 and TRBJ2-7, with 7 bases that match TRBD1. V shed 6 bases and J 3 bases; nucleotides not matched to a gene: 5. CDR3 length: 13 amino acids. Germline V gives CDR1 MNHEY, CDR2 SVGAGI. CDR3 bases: TGTGCCAGCAGAAGACAGGGCAACTACGAGCAGTACTTC. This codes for CASRRQGNYEQYF.

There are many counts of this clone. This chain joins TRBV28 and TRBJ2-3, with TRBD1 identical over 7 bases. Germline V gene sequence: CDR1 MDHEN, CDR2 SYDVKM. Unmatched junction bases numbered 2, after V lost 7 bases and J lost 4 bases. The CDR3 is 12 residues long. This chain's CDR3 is CASKGAADTQYF. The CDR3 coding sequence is TGTGCCAGCAAGGGGGCGGCAGATACGCAGTATTTT.

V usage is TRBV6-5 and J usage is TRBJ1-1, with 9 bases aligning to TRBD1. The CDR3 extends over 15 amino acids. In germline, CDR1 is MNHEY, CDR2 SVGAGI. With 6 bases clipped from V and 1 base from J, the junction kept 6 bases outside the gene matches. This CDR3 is CASSQQGAGNTEAFF. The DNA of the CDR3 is TGTGCCAGCAGCCAACAGGGGGCCGGGAACACTGAAGCTTTCTTT.

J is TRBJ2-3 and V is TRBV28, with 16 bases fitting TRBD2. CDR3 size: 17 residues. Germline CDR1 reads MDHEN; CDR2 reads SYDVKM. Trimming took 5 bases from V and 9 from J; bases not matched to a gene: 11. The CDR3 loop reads CASSQIGTSGGAGTQYF. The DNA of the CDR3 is TGTGCCAGCAGTCAAATTGGGACTAGCGGGGGGGCCGGCACGCAGTATTTT. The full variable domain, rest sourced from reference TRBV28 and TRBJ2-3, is DVKVTQSSRYLVKRTGEKVFLECVQDMDHENMFWYRQDPGLGLRLIYFSYDVKMKEKGDIPEGYSVSREKKERFSLILESASTNQTSMYLCASSQIGTSGGAGTQYFGPGTRLTVL.

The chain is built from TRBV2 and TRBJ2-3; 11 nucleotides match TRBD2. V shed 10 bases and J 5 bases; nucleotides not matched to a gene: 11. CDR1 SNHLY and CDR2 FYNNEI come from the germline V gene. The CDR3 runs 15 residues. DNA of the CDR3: TGTGCCACAAACGTAGCGGGGGGGAATGTAGATACGCAGTATTTT. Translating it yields CATNVAGGNVDTQYF. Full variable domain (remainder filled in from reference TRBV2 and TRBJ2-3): EPEVTQTPSHQVTQMGQEVILRCVPISNHLYFYWYRQILGQKVEFLVSFYNNEISEKSEIFDDQFSVERPDGSNFTLKIRSTKLEDSAMYFCATNVAGGNVDTQYFGPGTRLTVL.

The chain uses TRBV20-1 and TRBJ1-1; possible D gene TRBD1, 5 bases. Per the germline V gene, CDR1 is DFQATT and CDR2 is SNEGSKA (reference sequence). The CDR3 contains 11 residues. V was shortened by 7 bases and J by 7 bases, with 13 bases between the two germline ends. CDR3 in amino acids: CSVRGNDEAFF. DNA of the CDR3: TGCAGTGTCCGGGGGAATGATGAAGCTTTCTTT.

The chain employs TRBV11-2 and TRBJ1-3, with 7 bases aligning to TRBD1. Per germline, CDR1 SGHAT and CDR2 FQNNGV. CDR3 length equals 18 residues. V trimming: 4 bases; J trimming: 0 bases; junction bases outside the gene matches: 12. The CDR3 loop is CASSSIGQEIRSGNTIYF. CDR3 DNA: TGTGCCAGCAGCTCAATCGGACAGGAAATACGCTCTGGAAACACCATATATTTT.

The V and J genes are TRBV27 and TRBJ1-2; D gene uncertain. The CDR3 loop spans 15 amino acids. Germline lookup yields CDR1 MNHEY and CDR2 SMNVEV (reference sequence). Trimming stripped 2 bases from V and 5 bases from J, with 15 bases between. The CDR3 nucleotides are TGTGCCAGCAGTTTAAACGGAGGGCTCGGGTATGGCTACACCTTC. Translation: CASSLNGGLGYGYTF.

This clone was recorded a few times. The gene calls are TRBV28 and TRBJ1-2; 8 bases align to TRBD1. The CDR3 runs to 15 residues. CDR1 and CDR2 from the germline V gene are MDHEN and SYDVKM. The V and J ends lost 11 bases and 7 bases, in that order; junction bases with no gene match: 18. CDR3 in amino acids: CAWSSLSTQGGGYTF. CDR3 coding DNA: TGTGCCTGGAGTTCCCTCTCTACACAGGGGGGTGGCTACACCTTC.

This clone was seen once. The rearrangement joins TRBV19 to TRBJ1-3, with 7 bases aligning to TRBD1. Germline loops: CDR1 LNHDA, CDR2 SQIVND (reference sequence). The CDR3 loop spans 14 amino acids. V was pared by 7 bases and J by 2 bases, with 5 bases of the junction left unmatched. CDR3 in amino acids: CASKDRSAGNTIYF. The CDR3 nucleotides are TGTGCCAGTAAGGACAGGTCGGCTGGAAACACCATATATTTT.

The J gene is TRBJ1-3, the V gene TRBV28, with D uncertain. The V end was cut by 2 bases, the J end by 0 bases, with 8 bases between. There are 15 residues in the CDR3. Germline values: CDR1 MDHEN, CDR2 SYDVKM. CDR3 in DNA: TGTGCCAGCAGTTTAAGACATCGCTCTGGAAACACCATATATTTT. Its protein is CASSLRHRSGNTIYF.

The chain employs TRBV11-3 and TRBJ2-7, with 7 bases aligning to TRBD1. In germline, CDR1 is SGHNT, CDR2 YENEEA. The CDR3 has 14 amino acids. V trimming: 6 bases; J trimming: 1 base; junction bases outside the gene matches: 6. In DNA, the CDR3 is TGTGCCAGCAGTCGGGACAGCCGTTCCTACGAGCAGTACTTC. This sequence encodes CASSRDSRSYEQYF.

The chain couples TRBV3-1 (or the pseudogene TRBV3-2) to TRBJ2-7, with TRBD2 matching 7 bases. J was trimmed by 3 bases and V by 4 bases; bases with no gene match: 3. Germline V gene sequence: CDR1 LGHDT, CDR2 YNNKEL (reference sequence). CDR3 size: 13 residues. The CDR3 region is CASSRTGGYEQYF. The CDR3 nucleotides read TGTGCCAGCAGCCGCACGGGGGGCTACGAGCAGTACTTC.

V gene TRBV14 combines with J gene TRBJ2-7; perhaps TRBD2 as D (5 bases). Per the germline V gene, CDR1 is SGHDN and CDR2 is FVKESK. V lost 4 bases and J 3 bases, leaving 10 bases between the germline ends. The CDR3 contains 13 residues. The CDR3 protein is CASSLGRDYEQYF. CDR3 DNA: TGTGCCAGCAGCCTCGGACGGGACTACGAGCAGTACTTC.

CDR3 protein: CASSFRGGSETQYF. The CDR3 DNA sequence: TGTGCCAGCAGCTTCCGTGGGGGGTCAGAGACCCAGTACTTC. V and J are TRBV28 and TRBJ2-5; maybe TRBD2 (6 bases). The CDR3 contains 14 residues. Trimming left V 6 bases short and J 4 bases short, with 15 bases between. Germline CDR1 MDHEN, CDR2 SYDVKM.

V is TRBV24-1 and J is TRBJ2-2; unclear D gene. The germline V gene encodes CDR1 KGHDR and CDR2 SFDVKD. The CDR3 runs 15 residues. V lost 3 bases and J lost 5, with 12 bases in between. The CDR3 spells CATSDAQTSTGELFF. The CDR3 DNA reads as TGTGCCACCAGTGATGCCCAGACTTCGACCGGGGAGCTGTTTTTT.